These 5 T cell receptor beta chains were sequenced from one sample in a study of monozygotic twins with cystic fibrosis. Assay used: immunoSEQ multiplex PCR; TCRdb lists only in-frame clones, some missing. Among under 20,000 clones listed, about 97% were seen once. Sequencing input: blood. These receptors were collected from a woman in her twenties or thirties with cystic fibrosis.

The chain recombines TRBV9 with TRBJ1-2; TRBD1 matches 7 bases. CDR1 is SGDLS, CDR2 YYNGEE, per germline. This CDR3 region has 14 residues. After removal of 3 bases from V and 8 bases from J, the junction contained 10 bases not matched to a gene. CDR3 in amino acids: CASSATRQGGGYTF. CDR3 bases: TGTGCCAGCAGCGCTACCCGACAGGGAGGCGGCTACACCTTC.

The genes are TRBV10-2 and TRBJ2-1; D unresolved. This CDR3 region has 12 residues. Germline CDR1 reads WSHSY; CDR2 reads SAAADI. V was pared by 6 bases and J by 3 bases, with 6 bases between. CDR3 protein: CASRRLYNEQFF. DNA of the CDR3: TGCGCCAGCAGACGGCTCTACAATGAGCAGTTCTTC.

This chain uses TRBV12-5 with TRBJ2-3; tentative D call: TRBD1 (6 bases). The CDR3 has 11 residues. Germline values: CDR1 LGHNT, CDR2 FRNRAP. V lost 2 bases, J lost 15 bases, and 12 bases lay in between. CDR3 coding DNA: TGTGCTAGTGGTTTGCCTGGGACAACCTATTTT. Translated, it gives CASGLPGTTYF.

This clone came up once. The rearrangement joins TRBV28 to TRBJ1-2; D not resolved. The ends were cut back, 2 bases at V and 8 bases at J, with 18 bases in the middle. The CDR3 loop spans 15 amino acids. Germline V gives CDR1 MDHEN, CDR2 SYDVKM. In DNA, the CDR3 is TGTGCCAGCAGTTTACTGACCCAAATAGGGAGGGGCTACACCTTC. Amino acids: CASSLLTQIGRGYTF.

The V gene is TRBV5-1, the J gene TRBJ2-2; D is unclear. Germline V lookup: CDR1 SGHRS, CDR2 YFSETQ. V was shortened by 4 bases and J by 0 bases, with 7 bases between the two germline ends. The length of the CDR3 is 14 residues. CDR3 coding DNA: TGCGCCAGCAGCCCTGACTCGAACACCGGGGAGCTGTTTTTT. As protein: CASSPDSNTGELFF.